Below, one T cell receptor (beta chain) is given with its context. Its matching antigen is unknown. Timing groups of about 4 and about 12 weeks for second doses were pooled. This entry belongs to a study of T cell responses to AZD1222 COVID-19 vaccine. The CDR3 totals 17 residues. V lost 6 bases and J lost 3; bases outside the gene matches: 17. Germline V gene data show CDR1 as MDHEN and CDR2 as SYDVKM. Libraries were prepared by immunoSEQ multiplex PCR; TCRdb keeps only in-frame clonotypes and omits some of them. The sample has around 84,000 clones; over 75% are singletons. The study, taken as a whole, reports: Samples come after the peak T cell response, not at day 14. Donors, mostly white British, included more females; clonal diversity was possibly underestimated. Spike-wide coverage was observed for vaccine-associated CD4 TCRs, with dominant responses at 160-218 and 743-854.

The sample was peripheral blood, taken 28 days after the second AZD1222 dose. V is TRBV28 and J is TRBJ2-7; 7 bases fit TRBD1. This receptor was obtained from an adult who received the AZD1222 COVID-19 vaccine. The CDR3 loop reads CASRPGPGQQGLYEQYF. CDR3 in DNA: TGTGCCAGCAGACCCGGCCCGGGACAACAGGGGCTCTACGAGCAGTACTTC.